A selection of T cell receptor beta chains follows, all from one sample in a study of OX40 agonist ivuxolimab in advanced cancers. Sequencing used immunoSEQ multiplex PCR; TCRdb keeps in-frame clones, though not all of them. Of 60,000 to 90,000 clones listed, about 83% were seen once; the top ten hold about 0.8%. The sample consisted of CD4+ or CD8+ T cells sorted from blood, taken in a trial of the OX40 agonist ivuxolimab. The receptors were sampled from an adult with an advanced solid tumor such as melanoma, head and neck, liver or kidney cancer. CDR3s include the opening cysteine and the closing phenylalanine or tryptophan. D genes are given only for firm matches. The size entry is marked missing in some rows and otherwise reads once, few, many or a size class.

-	18	TRBV27	-	TRBJ2-7	TGTGCCAGCAGTCGTTGGGGCAGACTAAAAGGGTTGGGCTACGAGCAGTACTTC	CASSRWGRLKGLGYEQYF
-	14	TRBV7-8	TRBD1	TRBJ1-1	TGTGCCAGCAGCTTGATCAGGGGGGTAACTGAAGCTTTCTTT	CASSLIRGVTEAFF
-	19	TRBV6-1	TRBD1	TRBJ2-4	TGTGCCAGCAGTGAAGCAGGGGGACAGGCAGATCTAGCCAAAAACATTCAGTACTTC	CASSEAGGQADLAKNIQYF
-	15	TRBV5-4	TRBD1	TRBJ1-2	TGTGCCAGCAGCTCCCTACAGGGGGCGCCTACTGGCTACACCTTC	CASSSLQGAPTGYTF
-	17	TRBV9	TRBD2	TRBJ2-3	TGTGCCAGCAGCGCTAGACTAGCGGGGGGCCTCACAGATACGCAGTATTTT	CASSARLAGGLTDTQYF
-	15	TRBV6-6	-	TRBJ2-3	TGTGCCAGCAGTCCCAAGTTGGGCCACACAGATACGCAGTATTTT	CASSPKLGHTDTQYF
-	14	TRBV30	-	TRBJ1-3	TGTGCCTGGCTCCCTTCTTACTCTGGAAACACCATATATTTT	CAWLPSYSGNTIYF
-	14	TRBV5-8	-	TRBJ1-2	TGTGCCAGCAGCTTCCTTCAGGAAAACTATGGCTACACCTTC	CASSFLQENYGYTF
-	11	TRBV7-9	TRBD1	TRBJ1-4	TGTGCCAGCAGCCCGGGACAGGGACTGTTTTTT	CASSPGQGLFF
-	16	TRBV19	-	TRBJ2-1	TGTGCCAGTAGTATTTGGTCGACAGGAGGCTACAATGAGCAGTTCTTC	CASSIWSTGGYNEQFF
-	15	TRBV5-6	-	TRBJ1-2	TGTGCCAGCAGTCATACCGACAGACCTAACTATGGCTACACCTTC	CASSHTDRPNYGYTF
-	16	TRBV5-1	TRBD2	TRBJ2-1	TGCGCCAGCAGCTGGCCCGGGACTAGCTTCTACAATGAGCAGTTCTTC	CASSWPGTSFYNEQFF
-	16	TRBV5-1	TRBD2	TRBJ2-7	TGCGCCAGCAGCTTCGGGACTAGCGGGAGGGCAAACGAGCAGTACTTC	CASSFGTSGRANEQYF
-	15	TRBV28	-	TRBJ2-5	TGTGCCAGCAGTTTTCGCCCGACTAGAAAAGAGACCCAGTACTTC	CASSFRPTRKETQYF
-	13	TRBV5-1	-	TRBJ1-5	TGCGCCAGCAGCTTGGTCGGCAATCAGCCCCAGCATTTT	CASSLVGNQPQHF
-	13	TRBV10-3	-	TRBJ2-5	TGTGCCATCAGTGAGACGGAGGGAGAGACCCAGTACTTC	CAISETEGETQYF
-	14	TRBV5-1	-	TRBJ2-3	TGCGCCAGCTCTGGTTTAGCGGCCACAGATACGCAGTATTTT	CASSGLAATDTQYF
-	15	TRBV6-5	TRBD1	TRBJ1-1	TGTGCCAGCAGTTACTCGCAGGGGGTGAACACTGAAGCTTTCTTT	CASSYSQGVNTEAFF
-	13	TRBV6-1	TRBD1	TRBJ2-4	TGTGCCAGCAGTGATCGACAGGGGGCCATTCAGTACTTC	CASSDRQGAIQYF
once	17	TRBV7-9	-	TRBJ2-1	TGTGCCAGCAGCCGGGCGGGGCTCCGGGGGGCGGAGGATGAGCAGTTCTTC	CASSRAGLRGAEDEQFF
-	12	TRBV12-5	-	TRBJ2-3	TGTGCTAGTGGTTTGGGTCGCGATACGCAGTATTTT	CASGLGRDTQYF
-	15	TRBV10-3	TRBD1	TRBJ1-6	TGTGCCGCAGGACAGGGAGAGGCCTATAATTCACCCCTCCACTTT	CAAGQGEAYNSPLHF
once	15	TRBV6-1	TRBD2	TRBJ2-3	TGTGCCAGCACCGAGATAGCGGGGGACACAGATACGCAGTATTTT	CASTEIAGDTDTQYF
-	14	TRBV6-5	-	TRBJ1-5	TGTGCCAGCAGTCTCGGGACGGGTAATCAGCCCCAGCATTTT	CASSLGTGNQPQHF
-	16	TRBV15	TRBD1	TRBJ2-3	TGTGCCACCAGCGGGGGAGACAGGGGGACCACAGATACGCAGTATTTT	CATSGGDRGTTDTQYF
few	12	TRBV2	-	TRBJ2-5	TGTGCCAGCAGTGAGGTAGGAGAGACCCAGTACTTC	CASSEVGETQYF
-	15	TRBV5-1	TRBD1	TRBJ2-7	TGCGCCAGCAGCTTGGACGGGACAGGTCCCTACGAGCAGTACTTC	CASSLDGTGPYEQYF
-	13	TRBV27	-	TRBJ1-1	TGTGCCAGCAGGACGGCCGTGAACACTGAAGCTTTCTTT	CASRTAVNTEAFF
-	13	TRBV14	-	TRBJ1-6	TGTGCCAGCAGCCAAGCCGCGCATTCACCCCTCCACTTT	CASSQAAHSPLHF
-	12	TRBV30	-	TRBJ1-4	TGTGCCTGGAGTAGGATTTCTGAAAAACTGTTTTTT	CAWSRISEKLFF
-	13	TRBV6-6	-	TRBJ2-7	TGTGCCAGCACCTCCGGCGGAGGAATCGAGCAGTACTTC	CASTSGGGIEQYF
once	14	TRBV11-3	-	TRBJ1-1	TGTGCCAGCACCTCCCGAGGCACGGACACTGAAGCTTTCTTT	CASTSRGTDTEAFF
-	13	TRBV18	TRBD1	TRBJ1-1	TGTGCCAGCTCACTCGACAGGGGGACCGAAGCTTTCTTT	CASSLDRGTEAFF
-	11	TRBV5-6	TRBD1	TRBJ1-6	TGTGCCAGCAGTCAGGACAGGGAACTCCACTTT	CASSQDRELHF